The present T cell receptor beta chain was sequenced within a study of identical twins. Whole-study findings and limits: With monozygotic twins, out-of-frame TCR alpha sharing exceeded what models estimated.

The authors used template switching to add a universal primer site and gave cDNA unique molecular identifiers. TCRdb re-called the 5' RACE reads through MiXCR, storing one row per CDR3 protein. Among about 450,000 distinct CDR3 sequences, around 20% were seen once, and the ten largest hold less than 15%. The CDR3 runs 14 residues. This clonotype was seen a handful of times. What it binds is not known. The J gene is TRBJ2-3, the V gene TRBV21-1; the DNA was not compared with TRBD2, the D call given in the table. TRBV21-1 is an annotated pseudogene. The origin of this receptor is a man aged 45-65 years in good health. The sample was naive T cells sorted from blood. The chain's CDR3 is CAAPGLYCTDTQYF. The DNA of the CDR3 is TGTGCCGCACCGGGACTCTACTGCACAGATACGCAGTATTTT.